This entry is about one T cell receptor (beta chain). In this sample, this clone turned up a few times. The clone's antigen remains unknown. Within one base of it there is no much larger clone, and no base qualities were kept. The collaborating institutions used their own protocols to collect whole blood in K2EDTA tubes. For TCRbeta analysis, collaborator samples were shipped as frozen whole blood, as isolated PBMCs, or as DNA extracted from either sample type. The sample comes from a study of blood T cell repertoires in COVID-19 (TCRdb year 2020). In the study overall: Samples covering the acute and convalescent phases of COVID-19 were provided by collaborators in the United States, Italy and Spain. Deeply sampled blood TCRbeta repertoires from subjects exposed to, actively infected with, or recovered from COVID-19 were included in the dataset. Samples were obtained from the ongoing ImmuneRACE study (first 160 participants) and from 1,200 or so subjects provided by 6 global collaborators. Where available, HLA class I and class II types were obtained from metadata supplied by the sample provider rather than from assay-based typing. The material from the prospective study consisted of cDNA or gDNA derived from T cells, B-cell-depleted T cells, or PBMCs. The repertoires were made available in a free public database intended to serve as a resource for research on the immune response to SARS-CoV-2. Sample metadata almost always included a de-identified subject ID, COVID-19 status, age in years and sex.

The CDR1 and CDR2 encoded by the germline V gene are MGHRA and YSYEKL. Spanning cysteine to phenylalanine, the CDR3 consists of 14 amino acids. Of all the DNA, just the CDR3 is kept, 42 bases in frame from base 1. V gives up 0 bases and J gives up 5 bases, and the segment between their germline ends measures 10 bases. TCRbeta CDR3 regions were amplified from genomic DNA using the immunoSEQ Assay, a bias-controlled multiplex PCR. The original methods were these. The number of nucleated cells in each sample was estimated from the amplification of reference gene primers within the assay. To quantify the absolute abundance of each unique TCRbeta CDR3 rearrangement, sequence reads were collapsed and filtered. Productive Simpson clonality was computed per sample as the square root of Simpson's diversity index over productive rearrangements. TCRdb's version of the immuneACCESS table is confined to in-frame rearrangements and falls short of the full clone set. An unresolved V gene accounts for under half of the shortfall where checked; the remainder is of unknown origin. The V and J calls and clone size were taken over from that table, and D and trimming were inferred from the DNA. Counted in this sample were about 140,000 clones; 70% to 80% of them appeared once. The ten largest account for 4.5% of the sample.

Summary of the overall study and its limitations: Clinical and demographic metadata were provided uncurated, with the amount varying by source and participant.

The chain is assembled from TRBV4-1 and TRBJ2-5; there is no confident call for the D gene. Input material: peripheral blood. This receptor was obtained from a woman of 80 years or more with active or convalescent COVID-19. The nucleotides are TGCGCCAGCAGCCAAGACGCCAATGAGGAGACCCAGTACTTC. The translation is CASSQDANEETQYF.